The rows below give T cell receptor beta chains drawn from one sample of a study of CD8 T cells in ankylosing spondylitis. Each CDR3 protein is one row after TCRdb ran MiXCR on the 5' RACE reads. The sample shows about 210,000 distinct CDR3 sequences, about 7% of them seen only once. The source material was blood, either unsorted or a sorted T cell fraction (not recorded which). These receptors originate from a male donor with ankylosing spondylitis. CDR3s include the opening cysteine and the closing phenylalanine or tryptophan. Each record gives: J gene, clone size, V gene, D gene, CDR3 DNA, CDR3 protein. The D gene is left open where the match is weak. Expanded clones get a size class; other rows say once, few or many, or leave the size out.

j_gene: TRBJ2-1; abundance: many; v_gene: TRBV7-2; d_gene: TRBD2; CDR3nt: TGTGCCAGCAGCTTAGCTCCCGGGACTAGCGGGAGTACTTACAATGAGCAGTTCTTC; CDR3aa: CASSLAPGTSGSTYNEQFF
j_gene: TRBJ1-1; abundance: many; v_gene: TRBV12-3/TRBV12-4; d_gene: NA; CDR3nt: TGTGCCAGCAGCCTCGGACACCTGAACACTGAAGCTTTCTTT; CDR3aa: CASSLGHLNTEAFF
j_gene: TRBJ1-5; abundance: many; v_gene: TRBV30; d_gene: NA; CDR3nt: TGTGCCTGGAGCCCGGGCCCTTCGGGGCAGCCCCAGCATTTT; CDR3aa: CAWSPGPSGQPQHF
j_gene: TRBJ2-3; abundance: few; v_gene: TRBV2; d_gene: NA; CDR3nt: TGTGCCAGCAGAGAAATGGGGAGACGCACAGATACGCAGTATTTT; CDR3aa: CASREMGRRTDTQYF
j_gene: TRBJ2-3; abundance: NA; v_gene: TRBV7-9; d_gene: NA; CDR3nt: TGTGCCAGCAGCTTCGAATCGGACGTGGAAGCCCGTTTATCGGAGTATTTT; CDR3aa: CASSFESDVEARLSEYF
j_gene: TRBJ1-2; abundance: many; v_gene: TRBV7-9; d_gene: NA; CDR3nt: TGTGCCAGCAGCTTAGCCTTGAGCTTGGATTACTATGGCTACACCTTC; CDR3aa: CASSLALSLDYYGYTF
j_gene: TRBJ2-1; abundance: many; v_gene: TRBV29-1; d_gene: NA; CDR3nt: TGCAGCGTTGATGGGACATACAATGAGCAGTTCTTC; CDR3aa: CSVDGTYNEQFF
j_gene: TRBJ2-2; abundance: few; v_gene: TRBV29-1; d_gene: NA; CDR3nt: TGCAGCGTAGACATCCCAGGGGAAGGGGCCGGGGAGCTGTTTTTT; CDR3aa: CSVDIPGEGAGELFF
j_gene: TRBJ2-5; abundance: NA; v_gene: TRBV20-1; d_gene: NA; CDR3nt: TGCAGTGCTAGAGTTACGCGGGGCTTTTCCCAAGAGACCCAGTACTTC; CDR3aa: CSARVTRGFSQETQYF
j_gene: TRBJ1-5; abundance: few; v_gene: TRBV12-2; d_gene: NA; CDR3nt: TGTGCAAGTCGCCTCCGCTTCAGGCGTCAGCCCCAGCATTTT; CDR3aa: CASRLRFRRQPQHF
j_gene: TRBJ2-1; abundance: many; v_gene: TRBV7-9; d_gene: NA; CDR3nt: TGTGCCAGCAGCTTATCGAGCGACCGCCGCCGCTTGCAGTTCTTC; CDR3aa: CASSLSSDRRRLQFF
j_gene: TRBJ1-5; abundance: NA; v_gene: TRBV15; d_gene: NA; CDR3nt: TGTGCCACCAGCGGACGGGGAAGCAATCAGCCCCAGCATTTT; CDR3aa: CATSGRGSNQPQHF
j_gene: TRBJ2-1; abundance: many; v_gene: TRBV4-1; d_gene: TRBD1; CDR3nt: TGCGCCAGCAGCCAACTAGGACAGGGTGGCAATGAGCAGTTCTTC; CDR3aa: CASSQLGQGGNEQFF
j_gene: TRBJ1-1; abundance: many; v_gene: TRBV5-5; d_gene: NA; CDR3nt: TGTGCCAGCAGCTTGGAGGGGGGGAGCACTGAAGCTTTCTTT; CDR3aa: CASSLEGGSTEAFF
j_gene: TRBJ2-1; abundance: many; v_gene: TRBV5-6; d_gene: NA; CDR3nt: TGTGCCAGCAGCTTGGGGCAGTCCTTCTACAATGAGCAGTTCTTC; CDR3aa: CASSLGQSFYNEQFF
j_gene: TRBJ2-1; abundance: NA; v_gene: TRBV5-1; d_gene: TRBD2; CDR3nt: TGCGCCAGCAGCCCCGCTAGCGGGAGGGCAGGTGAGCAGTTCTTC; CDR3aa: CASSPASGRAGEQFF
j_gene: TRBJ2-7; abundance: many; v_gene: TRBV20-1; d_gene: NA; CDR3nt: TGCAGTGCTAGAGGAGAAGGTCGCAGAAACTACGAGCAGTACTTC; CDR3aa: CSARGEGRRNYEQYF
j_gene: TRBJ1-2; abundance: many; v_gene: TRBV11-2; d_gene: TRBD1; CDR3nt: TGTGCCAGCAGCTTAGACAGGGGGCTGTATGGCTACACCTTC; CDR3aa: CASSLDRGLYGYTF
j_gene: TRBJ2-2; abundance: NA; v_gene: TRBV20-1; d_gene: NA; CDR3nt: TGCAGTGCTAGAGAACGGGGGGCGGGGAACACCGGGGAGCTGTTTTTT; CDR3aa: CSARERGAGNTGELFF
j_gene: TRBJ1-5; abundance: few; v_gene: TRBV4-3; d_gene: NA; CDR3nt: TGCGCCAGCAGCCAAGAGTTGCTGACGATTAACACAGATACGCAGCATTTT; CDR3aa: CASSQELLTINTDTQHF
j_gene: TRBJ2-3; abundance: NA; v_gene: TRBV7-8; d_gene: NA; CDR3nt: TGTGCCAGCAGCTTCTACGGAGACACAGATACGCAGTATTTT; CDR3aa: CASSFYGDTDTQYF
j_gene: TRBJ2-1; abundance: many; v_gene: TRBV6-2/TRBV6-3; d_gene: TRBD2; CDR3nt: TGTGCCAGCAGTCTTCCCGGGACTAGCGGGTTAAGCTCCTACAATGAGCAGTTCTTC; CDR3aa: CASSLPGTSGLSSYNEQFF
j_gene: TRBJ1-1; abundance: NA; v_gene: TRBV29-1; d_gene: NA; CDR3nt: TGCAGCGTTGTAGAGATTACTAGATACACTGAAGCTTTCTTT; CDR3aa: CSVVEITRYTEAFF
j_gene: TRBJ1-2; abundance: many; v_gene: TRBV5-6; d_gene: NA; CDR3nt: TGTGCCAGCAGCTCTACAGCAGGTACGGATGGCTACACCTTC; CDR3aa: CASSSTAGTDGYTF
j_gene: TRBJ2-1; abundance: NA; v_gene: TRBV7-9; d_gene: NA; CDR3nt: TGTGCCAGCAGTGATACAGGTACTGAGCAGTTCTTC; CDR3aa: CASSDTGTEQFF
j_gene: TRBJ2-1; abundance: many; v_gene: TRBV28; d_gene: TRBD2; CDR3nt: TGTGCCAGCATCTTTAGGACTAGCGGGATTAGTGAGCAGTTCTTC; CDR3aa: CASIFRTSGISEQFF